These 27 T cell receptor beta chains were all obtained from the same sample, sequenced in a study of blood T cell repertoires in COVID-19. The data were produced by immunoSEQ multiplex PCR, yet TCRdb's version contains in-frame clones alone and is incomplete. The sample comprises 250,000 or so clones, 75% to 90% of which are singletons, and about 1.6% rests with the top ten. Specimen: peripheral blood. These receptors were collected from a woman in her thirties or forties who had recovered from COVID-19.

The rearrangement links TRBV3-1 (or the pseudogene TRBV3-2) to TRBJ1-1; 9 bases are a match to TRBD1. V gave up 1 base and J gave up 10 bases; unmatched junction bases: 4. Germline V gives CDR1 LGHDT, CDR2 YNNKEL (reference sequence). The CDR3 has 13 residues. DNA of the CDR3: TGTGCCAGCAGCCAAGTATGGACAGGGGTAGCTTTCTTT. It is translated as CASSQVWTGVAFF.

J is TRBJ1-2 and V is TRBV6-6; tentative D call: TRBD1 (6 bases). This CDR3 is 13 amino acids long. CDR1 MNHNY and CDR2 SVGAGI come from the germline V gene (reference sequence). V lost 6 bases to trimming and J lost 8 bases, with 16 bases between them. CDR3 residues: CASSADRSGGYTF. The CDR3, as DNA: TGTGCCAGCAGCGCTGACAGGAGCGGCGGCTACACCTTC.

This clone was detected only once. This sequence joins TRBV6-4 and TRBJ2-3, with a weak D call TRBD1 (6 bases). The germline gives CDR1 MRHNA, CDR2 SNTAGT. The length of the CDR3 is 15 residues. V was pared by 0 bases and J by 3 bases, with 10 bases between. In DNA, the CDR3 is TGTGCCAGCAGTGACTCGAAGGGGGAGACAGATACGCAGTATTTT. Translated: CASSDSKGETDTQYF.

This clone was found once. The chain recombines TRBV6-2 or TRBV6-3 with TRBJ2-1, with 7 bases aligning to TRBD1. The CDR3 extends over 15 amino acids. Germline loops: CDR1 MNHEY, CDR2 SVGEGT. Trimming took 6 bases from V and 2 from J; bases not matched to a gene: 7. The DNA for the CDR3 is TGTGCCAGCAGCCCCGGTAGGGGGCCCTACAATGAGCAGTTCTTC. Its translation is CASSPGRGPYNEQFF.

This clone has a handful of counts. CDR3 DNA: TGTGCCAGTAGCACTCGACAGAGAGGTGAAAAACTGTTTTTT. It yields the protein CASSTRQRGEKLFF. The chain links TRBV19 to TRBJ1-4; D is perhaps TRBD1 (5 bases). Germline V gene sequence: CDR1 LNHDA, CDR2 SQIVND (reference sequence). The CDR3 has 14 residues. V lost 6 bases, J lost 7 bases, and 15 bases lay in between. Based on the CDR3 plus reference TRBV19 and TRBJ1-4, the full variable domain is DGGITQSPKYLFRKEGQNVTLSCEQNLNHDAMYWYRQDPGQGLRLIYYSQIVNDFQKGDIAEGYSVSREKKESFPLTVTSAQKNPTAFYLCASSTRQRGEKLFFGSGTQLSVL.

V is TRBV6-2 or TRBV6-3 and J is TRBJ1-2; no definite D call. The CDR3 is 14 amino acids. Looked up from germline, CDR1 is MNHEY and CDR2 is SVGEGT. V lost 0 bases, J lost 4 bases, and 9 bases lay in between. This CDR3 reads CASSYSKFSYGYTF. As DNA, the CDR3 is TGTGCCAGCAGTTACTCGAAATTCAGCTATGGCTACACCTTC.

This chain connects TRBV4-3 to TRBJ2-7, with D uncertain. V was cut by 1 base and J by 1 base, with 14 bases left in between. The V gene's germline CDR1 is LGHNA and CDR2 YSLEER. CDR3 length equals 16 residues. The CDR3: CASSQGLGYYSYEQYF. CDR3 nucleotide sequence: TGCGCCAGCAGCCAAGGCCTCGGGTACTATTCCTACGAGCAGTACTTC.

This chain connects TRBV5-1 to TRBJ2-7, with D possibly being TRBD2 (5 bases). Germline V CDR1 and CDR2: SGHRS, YFSETQ. Trimming pared 4 bases from V and 2 bases from J, leaving 16 bases between. The CDR3 runs 15 residues. CDR3 protein: CASSPADSGTYEQYF. Here the CDR3 DNA reads TGCGCCAGCAGCCCGGCGGACTCCGGAACCTACGAGCAGTACTTC.

This chain joins TRBV7-2 and TRBJ1-6, with 8 bases that match TRBD1. Germline V gene lookup returns CDR1 SGHTA and CDR2 FQGNSA. Trimming took 5 bases from V and 10 from J; bases not matched to a gene: 10. The CDR3 is 15 amino acids. CDR3 in amino acids: CASSPIDRGGSPLHF. DNA of the CDR3: TGTGCCAGCAGCCCAATCGACAGGGGTGGGTCACCCCTCCACTTT.

V gene TRBV10-3 combines with J gene TRBJ2-7; TRBD2 is a possible D gene (6 bases). Germline values: CDR1 ENHRY, CDR2 SYGVKD. The CDR3 spans 14 residues. The V end lost 2 bases, the J end lost 2 bases, and 10 bases lay between the germline ends. CDR3 region: CAISEPLAPYEQYF. The CDR3 DNA sequence: TGTGCCATCAGTGAGCCGCTAGCGCCCTACGAGCAGTACTTC.

This chain links TRBV6-1 with TRBJ2-7; 8 bases match TRBD2. The CDR3 has 12 residues. J was trimmed by 2 bases and V by 6 bases; bases with no gene match: 0. Germline assignment: CDR1 MNHNS and CDR2 SASEGT. CDR3 DNA: TGTGCCAGCAGCGGGGGGGCCTACGAGCAGTACTTC. This codes for CASSGGAYEQYF.

The chain recombines TRBV4-3 with TRBJ2-3; D call uncertain. Trimming took off 0 bases at V and 7 bases at J, with 11 bases between the two ends. CDR3 length: 14 residues. Looked up from germline, CDR1 is LGHNA and CDR2 is YSLEER. The CDR3 spells CASSQDLGVHTQYF. For the CDR3, the DNA is TGCGCCAGCAGCCAAGATCTGGGCGTCCATACGCAGTATTTT.

The chain has TRBV6-5 and TRBJ1-2, with D possibly matching TRBD1 (6 bases). The V gene lost 8 bases and the J gene lost 4 bases, with 14 bases spanning the gap. Germline V gives CDR1 MNHEY, CDR2 SVGAGI. This CDR3 is 13 amino acids long. This chain's CDR3 is CASEAGVVYGYTF. CDR3 nucleotide sequence: TGTGCCAGCGAGGCAGGGGTCGTCTATGGCTACACCTTC.

The chain uses TRBV6-5 and TRBJ1-1; D might be TRBD1 (5 bases). The germline V and J ends were trimmed by 0 bases and 3 bases, with 11 bases remaining between them. Germline V CDR1 and CDR2: MNHEY, SVGAGI. CDR3 length equals 15 residues. The CDR3 region has the DNA TGTGCCAGCAGTTACTCGTCAGGGCACTACACTGAAGCTTTCTTT. It yields the protein CASSYSSGHYTEAFF.

The J gene is TRBJ2-1, the V gene TRBV6-5; the match to TRBD1 covers 10 bases. This CDR3 contains 16 residues. The trim removed 2 bases at V and 7 bases at J, leaving 8 bases unmatched. Per germline, CDR1 MNHEY and CDR2 SVGAGI. The CDR3 DNA follows: TGTGCCAGCAGTTACCCAGGGACAGGGGTAGTGAATGAGCAGTTCTTC. It encodes CASSYPGTGVVNEQFF.

This chain uses TRBV27 with TRBJ2-2; D is uncertain. Germline CDR1 MNHEY, CDR2 SMNVEV (reference sequence). The V and J ends lost 3 bases and 5 bases respectively, with 4 bases between them. The CDR3 spans 12 residues. The CDR3 DNA is TGTGCCAGCAGTTTCATTACCGGGGAGCTGTTTTTT. This sequence encodes CASSFITGELFF.

The chain employs TRBV10-3 and TRBJ2-7; weak D call: TRBD2 (6 bases). Germline-derived CDR1 and CDR2 are ENHRY and SYGVKD. V was trimmed by 3 bases and J by 2 bases, leaving 11 bases between them. CDR3 length: 14 residues. DNA of the CDR3: TGTGCCATCAGTGATTACGGGGGAACCTACGAGCAGTACTTC. Translated, it gives CAISDYGGTYEQYF.

This clone was recorded only once. This chain connects TRBV6-2 or TRBV6-3 to TRBJ1-6; D is undetermined. CDR1 and CDR2 (germline): MNHEY, SVGEGT. The CDR3 has 16 residues. With 2 bases removed from V and 6 bases from J, the gap between germline ends came to 14 bases. This chain's CDR3 is CASSYRVRGANSPLHF. In nucleotides, the CDR3 is TGTGCCAGCAGTTACCGGGTCCGGGGAGCTAATTCACCCCTCCACTTT.

The V gene is TRBV11-2, the J gene TRBJ2-2; no reliable D call. Germline V lookup: CDR1 SGHAT, CDR2 FQNNGV. The V end was cut by 5 bases, the J end by 5 bases, with 12 bases between. CDR3 length: 14 amino acids. The CDR3 sequence is CASSQRWQTGELFF. The CDR3 DNA follows: TGTGCCAGCAGCCAGAGGTGGCAGACCGGGGAGCTGTTTTTT.

CDR3 nucleotides: TGTGCCATCAGTGCCGGAGGCAACTCGAACACTGAAGCTTTCTTT. This gives the protein CAISAGGNSNTEAFF. The V gene is TRBV10-3, the J gene TRBJ1-1, with D unclear. Trimming stripped 4 bases from V and 1 base from J, with 13 bases between. The CDR3 is 15 residues long. Germline values: CDR1 ENHRY, CDR2 SYGVKD.

This rearrangement joins TRBV6-2 or TRBV6-3 to TRBJ1-1, with D unclear. Trimming removed 0 bases at V and 1 base at J, with 9 bases between. Germline-derived CDR1 and CDR2 are MNHEY and SVGEGT. This CDR3 contains 15 residues. CDR3 nucleotide sequence: TGTGCCAGCAGTTACTCAGTAGCAGCGAACACTGAAGCTTTCTTT. Translating gives CASSYSVAANTEAFF.

V and J are TRBV5-1 and TRBJ2-1; 7 bases map to TRBD1. Germline CDR1 and CDR2: SGHRS and YFSETQ. V lost 4 bases to trimming and J lost 7 bases; unmatched junction nucleotides: 14. CDR3 length: 16 residues. The DNA for the CDR3 is TGCGCCAGCAGCCCTGGGACAGTGAGACTTCGGAATGAGCAGTTCTTC. This sequence encodes CASSPGTVRLRNEQFF.

J is TRBJ2-5 and V is TRBV5-4; TRBD1 aligns across 7 bases. V lost 0 bases and J lost 0; bases outside the gene matches: 8. The CDR3 has 17 amino acids. The germline gives CDR1 SGHNT, CDR2 YYREEE (reference sequence). The CDR3 DNA reads as TGTGCCAGCAGCTTGGACAGGGGCTGGGGGTACCAAGAGACCCAGTACTTC. Translated: CASSLDRGWGYQETQYF.

This chain uses TRBV19 with TRBJ1-3, with TRBD1 matching 7 bases. The CDR3 extends over 15 amino acids. The germline CDR1 and CDR2 sequences are LNHDA and SQIVND (reference sequence). Losses at the gene ends were 5 bases for V and 5 bases for J; bases not matched to a gene: 9. This CDR3 reads CASSPRRQGRNTIYF. The CDR3 coding sequence is TGTGCCAGTAGTCCCCGAAGACAGGGTAGAAACACCATATATTTT.

This clone came up a few times. The chain uses TRBV19 and TRBJ1-6, with D tentatively TRBD1 (6 bases). The CDR3 runs 16 residues. Trimming stripped 9 bases from V and 0 bases from J, with 15 bases between. Germline CDR1 is LNHDA and CDR2 is SQIVND (reference sequence). The CDR3 sequence: CASKQGRSSYNSPLHF. CDR3 in DNA: TGTGCCAGCAAACAGGGTAGGAGCTCCTATAATTCACCCCTCCACTTT.

This chain uses TRBV6-6 with TRBJ1-6; 8 positions match TRBD1. This CDR3 comprises 15 residues. Germline CDR1 and CDR2: MNHNY and SVGAGI (reference sequence). J gave up 10 bases and V 3 bases, and 8 bases lay outside the gene matches. CDR3 sequence (DNA): TGTGCCAGCAGTTATCCAGGGGGCGGACGGTCACCCCTCCACTTT. This sequence encodes CASSYPGGGRSPLHF.

The V call is TRBV2, the J call TRBJ1-2; TRBD1 might be the D (6 bases). V was cut by 4 bases and J by 9 bases, with 18 bases left in between. The CDR3 totals 14 residues. Germline CDR1 reads SNHLY; CDR2 reads FYNNEI. In DNA form, the CDR3 reads TGTGCCAGCAGTGGGCCGGGGGGGGCCTCGAGCTACACCTTC. Translated, it gives CASSGPGGASSYTF.